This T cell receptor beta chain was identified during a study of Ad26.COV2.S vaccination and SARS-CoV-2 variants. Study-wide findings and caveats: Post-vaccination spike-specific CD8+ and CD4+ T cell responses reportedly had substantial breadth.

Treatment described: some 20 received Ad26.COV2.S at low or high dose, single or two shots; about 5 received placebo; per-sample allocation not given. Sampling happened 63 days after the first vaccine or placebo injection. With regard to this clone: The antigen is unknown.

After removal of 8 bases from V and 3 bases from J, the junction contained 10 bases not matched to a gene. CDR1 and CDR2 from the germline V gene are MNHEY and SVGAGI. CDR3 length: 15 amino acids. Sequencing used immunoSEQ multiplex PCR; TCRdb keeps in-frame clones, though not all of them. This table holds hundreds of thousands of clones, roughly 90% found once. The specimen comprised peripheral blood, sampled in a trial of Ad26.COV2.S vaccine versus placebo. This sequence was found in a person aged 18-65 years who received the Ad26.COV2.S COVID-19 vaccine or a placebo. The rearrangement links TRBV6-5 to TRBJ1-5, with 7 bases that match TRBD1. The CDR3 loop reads CASRSGTAINQPQHF. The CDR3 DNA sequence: TGTGCCAGCCGAAGCGGGACAGCAATCAATCAGCCCCAGCATTTT.